This T cell receptor (beta chain) was identified during a study of early T cells in non-severe SARS-CoV-2 infection. V gave up 0 bases and J gave up 14 bases, with 13 bases separating them. Germline assignment: CDR1 MNHNS and CDR2 SASEGT. CDR3 length equals 13 residues. TCRdb called the 5' RACE reads again in MiXCR, with one record for every CDR3 protein. Counted here are 23,000 or so distinct CDR3 sequences, 5.3% occurring once; the ten biggest clones make up roughly 10%. The chain couples TRBV6-1 to TRBJ2-2; possible D gene TRBD1, 5 bases. The sample consisted of whole blood. The origin of this receptor is an adult who was a healthcare worker with PCR-confirmed SARS-CoV-2 infection or an uninfected control (not recorded which). In DNA, the CDR3 is TGTGCCAGCAGTGAAGCGGATTCCAGGGTTCTGTTTTTT. Protein product: CASSEADSRVLFF.